This T cell receptor (beta chain) was sequenced in a study of regulatory T cells in long-lasting Graves disease. Overall study findings and caveats: Relative to new patients (approximately 1,000), persistent patients exhibited greater sharing of public clonotypes (about 2,700). Favored gene segments in persistent disease were TRBV28, TRBJ1-2 and TRBJ2-5.

Combining iRepertoire HTBI primers with Arm-PCR of CDR3 regions, the authors built TCR beta libraries. TCRdb processed the multiplex PCR reads anew with MiXCR; each CDR3 protein has one entry. This table has around 420,000 distinct CDR3 sequences, roughly 15% appearing once. The CDR3 contains 15 residues. The germline V gene encodes CDR1 LGHDT and CDR2 YNNKEL (reference sequence). V was clipped by 0 bases and J by 2 bases, with 11 bases between them. This clonotype was picked up one time. What it binds is unknown. Noted time point: newly diagnosed GD, antithyroid drugs for less than 3 months. PBMC-extracted RNA yielded the TCR library. The authors diagnosed Graves' disease using American Thyroid Association guidelines. As a group, patients came from one endocrinology department in Xi'an, China. This sample also belongs to another study, concerning T cells in Graves' hyperthyroidism and ophthalmopathy.

The source of this sequence is a woman aged 40 to 49 with Graves disease. This material consisted of peripheral blood mononuclear cells (PBMCs), taken at new diagnosis, from a patient treated with antithyroid drugs. This chain links TRBV3-1 with TRBJ2-7; D is unresolved. The chain's CDR3 is CASSQDRNRAYEQYF. Here the CDR3 DNA reads TGTGCCAGCAGCCAAGATAGGAACAGAGCCTACGAGCAGTACTTC.